Below, 13 T cell receptor beta chains from the same sample are listed, as sequenced in a study of T cell responses to AZD1222 COVID-19 vaccine (dated by TCRdb to about 2021). Libraries were built with the immunoSEQ multiplex PCR assay. TCRdb stores this immuneACCESS table with in-frame sequences only. Part of the clones is absent; in the studies checked, under half of the shortfall reflects unresolved V genes, and no reason is known for the rest. This sample is represented by approximately 84,000 clones; around four fifths of them were singletons. Clones ranked in the top ten supply under 1.5% of the sample. The label giving this sample's time point can be read as: about 28 days (+/-7) after the second vaccine dose. Sample: peripheral blood, taken 28 days after the second AZD1222 dose. Every receptor here comes from an adult who received the AZD1222 COVID-19 vaccine.

The rearrangement links TRBV7-3 to TRBJ1-1; weak D call: TRBD1 (6 bases). This CDR3 contains 14 residues. V dropped 5 bases and J dropped 3 bases, with 13 bases sitting between them. Germline CDR1 SGHTA, CDR2 FQGTGA. CDR3 nucleotides: TGTGCCAGCAGCGAACAGGGTGGGGACACTGAAGCTTTCTTT. The encoded protein is CASSEQGGDTEAFF.

The J gene is TRBJ1-1, the V gene TRBV15; unclear D gene. The CDR3 length is 12 residues. Trimming stripped 9 bases from V and 1 base from J, with 9 bases between. Looked up from germline, CDR1 is LNHNV and CDR2 is YYDKDF (reference sequence). The CDR3 DNA reads TGTGCCACAGGCCGGTCGAACACTGAAGCTTTCTTT. Protein: CATGRSNTEAFF. Using reference TRBV15 and TRBJ1-1 for the parts outside the CDR3, the full variable domain is DAMVIQNPRYQVTQFGKPVTLSCSQTLNHNVMYWYQQKSSQAPKLLFHYYDKDFNNEADTPDNFQSRRPNTSFCFLDIRSPGLGDTAMYLCATGRSNTEAFFGQGTRLTVV.

This clone occurred a few times. The J gene is TRBJ1-5, the V gene TRBV28; D is ambiguous. Trimming pared 4 bases from V and 3 bases from J, leaving 7 bases between. The CDR3 covers 13 residues. From germline, CDR1 is MDHEN and CDR2 SYDVKM. CDR3 sequence (DNA): TGTGCCAGCAGTTCGAGGAACAATCAGCCCCAGCATTTT. This encodes CASSSRNNQPQHF. Full variable domain (remainder filled in from reference TRBV28 and TRBJ1-5): DVKVTQSSRYLVKRTGEKVFLECVQDMDHENMFWYRQDPGLGLRLIYFSYDVKMKEKGDIPEGYSVSREKKERFSLILESASTNQTSMYLCASSSRNNQPQHFGDGTRLSIL.

The chain uses TRBV27 and TRBJ1-1; perhaps TRBD1 as D (6 bases). Germline V gives CDR1 MNHEY, CDR2 SMNVEV (reference sequence). Deletions cut 0 bases from V and 6 bases from J, with 14 bases between. The CDR3 spans 15 residues. The CDR3 nucleotides are TGTGCCAGCAGTTTATCGGGAACAGGGCTGGCTGAAGCTTTCTTT. Translating gives CASSLSGTGLAEAFF.

The rearrangement links TRBV28 to TRBJ1-5; the D is unclear. This CDR3 has 14 amino acids. V lost 8 bases to trimming and J lost 6 bases, with 17 bases between them. The germline V gene has CDR1 MDHEN and CDR2 SYDVKM. CDR3 nucleotides: TGTGCCAGCGCTACTCGCGGGTTGGTTCAGCCCCAGCATTTT. This gives the protein CASATRGLVQPQHF.

The V gene is TRBV5-1, the J gene TRBJ1-2; D is unresolved. Germline V lookup: CDR1 SGHRS, CDR2 YFSETQ. The CDR3 is made up of 16 amino acids. Deletions cut 0 bases from V and 2 bases from J, with 14 bases between. The CDR3 sequence is CASSLVPIDGNYGYTF. For the CDR3, the DNA is TGCGCCAGCAGCTTGGTCCCAATTGACGGGAACTATGGCTACACCTTC.

The chain links TRBV5-5 to TRBJ1-5, with D possibly TRBD1 on 5 matching bases. V dropped 0 bases and J dropped 2 bases, with 12 bases sitting between them. This CDR3 contains 16 residues. CDR1 is SGHKS, CDR2 YYEKEE, per germline (reference sequence). This CDR3 is CASSLAGNRGNQPQHF. In nucleotides, the CDR3 is TGTGCCAGCAGCTTGGCAGGGAACCGAGGCAATCAGCCCCAGCATTTT.

V and J are TRBV19 and TRBJ1-1; TRBD1 agrees at 9 bases. This CDR3 is 15 amino acids long. Germline-derived CDR1 and CDR2 are LNHDA and SQIVND (reference sequence). Trimming took 6 bases from V and 2 from J; bases not matched to a gene: 7. The DNA of the CDR3 is TGTGCCAGTAGGTGGTCGGGACAGGGAAACACTGAAGCTTTCTTT. Its protein is CASRWSGQGNTEAFF.

V usage is TRBV12-3 or TRBV12-4 and J usage is TRBJ1-5; D is unclear. The germline V and J ends were trimmed by 5 bases and 7 bases, with 12 bases remaining between them. This CDR3 has 13 residues. CDR3 amino acids: CASSPLARQPQHF. The CDR3 nucleotides are TGTGCCAGCAGTCCTTTAGCGAGACAGCCCCAGCATTTT.

The chain employs TRBV28 and TRBJ1-6; 7 nucleotides match TRBD1. CDR1 is MDHEN and CDR2 is SYDVKM in the germline V gene. Trimming cost V 5 bases and J 10 bases; bases outside gene matches: 8. The CDR3 is 14 residues long. The CDR3 loop reads CASSKGALGSPLHF. CDR3 DNA sequence: TGTGCCAGCAGTAAGGGGGCGCTGGGCTCACCCCTCCACTTT.

This clone showed up just once. V and J are TRBV28 and TRBJ1-6, with D uncertain. The CDR3 runs 14 residues. Per germline, CDR1 MDHEN and CDR2 SYDVKM. The ends were cut back, 6 bases at V and 2 bases at J, with 8 bases in the middle. CDR3 sequence: CASSPRAYNSPLHF. The CDR3 nucleotides are TGTGCCAGCAGCCCCCGGGCCTATAATTCACCCCTCCACTTT.

Note on this clone: The sample holds other DNA sequences that translate to the same CDR3. The chain uses TRBV7-3 and TRBJ1-1; D may be TRBD1 (5 bases). Germline loops: CDR1 SGHTA, CDR2 FQGTGA. Trimming removed 1 base at V and 5 bases at J, with 11 bases between. The CDR3 extends over 14 amino acids. The CDR3 loop is CASSLMGPGTEAFF. Written as DNA, the CDR3 is TGTGCCAGCAGCTTAATGGGGCCCGGAACTGAAGCTTTCTTT.

This clone was found once. For the CDR3, the DNA is TGTGCCAGCAGCCCCGACTACATCGCCCCCATGGGCTACACCTTC. This encodes CASSPDYIAPMGYTF. The chain employs TRBV9 and TRBJ1-2; no firm D call. Germline V gives CDR1 SGDLS, CDR2 YYNGEE. With 4 bases removed from V and 8 bases from J, the gap between germline ends came to 21 bases. CDR3 length equals 15 residues.